The clone carrying this TCR beta chain came up a few times. Its antigen remains unidentified. The data are from a study of CD8 T cells in Susac syndrome. Findings and caveats of the study: The relatively small number of individuals in the TCR sequencing and HLA analysis was acknowledged by the study.

Sequencing of TCR beta was performed on blood CD8+ and CD4+ T cells. Negative isolation yielded the CD8+ and CD4+ T cells, while FACS enriched the TEMRA cells. An input of about 0.5 to 1 ug of RNA was subjected to reverse transcription using random hexamers. The immunoSEQ assay covered 54 Vbeta and 13 Jbeta segments for CDR3. TCRdb redid the calling of the immunoSEQ multiplex PCR reads with MiXCR, one entry per CDR3 protein. The sample has about 250,000 distinct CDR3 sequences, about 93% seen once; the top ten hold 0.065% to 0.08%. The CDR3 is made up of 14 amino acids. Germline V CDR1 and CDR2: DFQATT, SNEGSKA (reference sequence). V lost 1 base and J lost 4; bases outside the gene matches: 5.

The V gene is TRBV20-1, the J gene TRBJ2-7; TRBD1 matches at 9 bases. The TCR originated in a human donor with multiple sclerosis. Material for sequencing was CD4+ T cells from PBMCs. In DNA form, the CDR3 reads TGCAGTGCTAGAGTGGGACAGGGAAAATACGAGCAGTACTTC. Translated: CSARVGQGKYEQYF.